A single count supports the clone carrying this T cell receptor beta chain. These data originate in a study of T cells in Graves' hyperthyroidism and ophthalmopathy. Trimming pared 6 bases from V and 3 bases from J, leaving 11 bases between. The CDR3 length is 14 residues. Researchers took RNA transcripts and amplified the TCR beta CDR3 regions from them. HTBI primers drove first-round RT-PCR of the TCR CDR3. TCRdb analysed the multiplex PCR reads with MiXCR anew, one entry per CDR3 protein. The sample consists of around 420,000 distinct CDR3 sequences, approximately 14% of them appearing once. The receptor was isolated from a woman in her late teens or twenties with Graves' hyperthyroidism. The chain is built from TRBV12-3 or TRBV12-4 and TRBJ1-4, with D maybe TRBD1 (5 bases). Input material: blood. The chain's CDR3 is CASRAGTANEKLFF. The CDR3 DNA is TGTGCCAGCAGAGCCGGGACGGCTAATGAAAAACTGTTTTTT.